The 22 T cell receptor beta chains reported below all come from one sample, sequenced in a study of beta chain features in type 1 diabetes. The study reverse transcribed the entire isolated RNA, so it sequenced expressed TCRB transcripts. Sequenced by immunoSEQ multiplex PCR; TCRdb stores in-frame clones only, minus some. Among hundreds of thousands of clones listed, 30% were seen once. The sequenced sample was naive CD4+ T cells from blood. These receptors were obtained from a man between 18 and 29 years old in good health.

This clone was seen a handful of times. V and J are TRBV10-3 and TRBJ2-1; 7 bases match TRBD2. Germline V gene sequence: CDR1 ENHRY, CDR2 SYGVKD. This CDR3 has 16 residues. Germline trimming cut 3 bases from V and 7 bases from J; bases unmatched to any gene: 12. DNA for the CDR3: TGTGCCATCAGTGAAGGTGGACTAGAGTTTTTTAATGAGCAGTTCTTC. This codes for CAISEGGLEFFNEQFF.

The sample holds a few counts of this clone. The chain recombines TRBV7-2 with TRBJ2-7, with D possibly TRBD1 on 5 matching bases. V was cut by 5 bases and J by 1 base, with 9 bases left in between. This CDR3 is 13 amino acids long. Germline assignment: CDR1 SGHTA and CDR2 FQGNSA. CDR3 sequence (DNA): TGTGCCAGCAGCGGGGCCGCGTCCTACGAGCAGTACTTC. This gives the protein CASSGAASYEQYF.

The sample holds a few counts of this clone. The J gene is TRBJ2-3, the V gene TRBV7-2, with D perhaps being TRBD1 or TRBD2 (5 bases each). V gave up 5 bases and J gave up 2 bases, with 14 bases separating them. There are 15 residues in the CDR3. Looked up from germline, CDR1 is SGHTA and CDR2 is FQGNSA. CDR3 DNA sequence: TGTGCCAGCAGCCTCCGACGGGACCCCACAGATACGCAGTATTTT. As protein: CASSLRRDPTDTQYF.

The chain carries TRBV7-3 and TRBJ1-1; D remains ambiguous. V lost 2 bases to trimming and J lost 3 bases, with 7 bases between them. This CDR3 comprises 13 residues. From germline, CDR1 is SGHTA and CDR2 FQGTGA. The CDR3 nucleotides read TGTGCCAGCAGCTTAGAGGTAGACACTGAAGCTTTCTTT. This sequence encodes CASSLEVDTEAFF.

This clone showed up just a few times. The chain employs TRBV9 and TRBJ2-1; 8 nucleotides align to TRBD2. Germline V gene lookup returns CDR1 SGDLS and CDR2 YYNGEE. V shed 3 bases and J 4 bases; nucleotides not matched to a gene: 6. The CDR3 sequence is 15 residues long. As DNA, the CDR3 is TGTGCCAGCAGCGCGGGAGCGGGAGTGTACAATGAGCAGTTCTTC. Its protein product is CASSAGAGVYNEQFF. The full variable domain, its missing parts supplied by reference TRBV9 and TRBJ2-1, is DSGVTQTPKHLITATGQRVTLRCSPRSGDLSVYWYQQSLDQGLQFLIQYYNGEERAKGNILERFSAQQFPDLHSELNLSSLELGDSALYFCASSAGAGVYNEQFFGPGTRLTVL.

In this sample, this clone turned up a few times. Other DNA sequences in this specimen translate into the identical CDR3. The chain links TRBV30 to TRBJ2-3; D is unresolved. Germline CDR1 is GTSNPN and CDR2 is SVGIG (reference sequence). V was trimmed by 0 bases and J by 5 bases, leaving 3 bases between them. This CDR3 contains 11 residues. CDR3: CAWSVRDTQYF. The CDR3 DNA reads TGTGCCTGGAGTGTACGAGATACGCAGTATTTT.

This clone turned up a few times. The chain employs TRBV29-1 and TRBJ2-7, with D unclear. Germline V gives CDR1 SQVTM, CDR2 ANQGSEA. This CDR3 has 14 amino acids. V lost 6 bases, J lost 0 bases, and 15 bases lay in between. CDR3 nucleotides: TGCAGCGTCGCCTTAATGGGCCGCTCCTACGAGCAGTACTTC. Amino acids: CSVALMGRSYEQYF.

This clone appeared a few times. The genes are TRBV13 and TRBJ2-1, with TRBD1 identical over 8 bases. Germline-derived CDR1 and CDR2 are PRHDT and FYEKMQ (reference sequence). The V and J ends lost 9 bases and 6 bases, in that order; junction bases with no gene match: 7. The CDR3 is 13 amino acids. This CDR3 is CASRTGKGNEQFF. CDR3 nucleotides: TGTGCCAGTAGGACAGGGAAAGGCAATGAGCAGTTCTTC. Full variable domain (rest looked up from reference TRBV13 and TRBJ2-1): AAGVIQSPRHLIKEKRETATLKCYPIPRHDTVYWYQQGPGQDPQFLISFYEKMQSDKGSIPDRFSAQQFSDYHSELNMSSLELGDSALYFCASRTGKGNEQFFGPGTRLTVL.

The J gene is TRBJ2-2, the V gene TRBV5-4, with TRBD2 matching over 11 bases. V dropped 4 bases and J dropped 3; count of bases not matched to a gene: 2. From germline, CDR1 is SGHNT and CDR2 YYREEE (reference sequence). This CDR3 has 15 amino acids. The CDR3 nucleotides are TGTGCCAGCAGCGTGACTAGCGGGGACACCGGGGAGCTGTTTTTT. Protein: CASSVTSGDTGELFF.

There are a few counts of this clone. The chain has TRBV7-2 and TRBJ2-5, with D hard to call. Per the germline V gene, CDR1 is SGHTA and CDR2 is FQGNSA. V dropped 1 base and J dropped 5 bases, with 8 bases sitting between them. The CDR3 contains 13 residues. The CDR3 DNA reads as TGTGCCAGCAGCTTAGGGCTATTCGAGACCCAGTACTTC. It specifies CASSLGLFETQYF.

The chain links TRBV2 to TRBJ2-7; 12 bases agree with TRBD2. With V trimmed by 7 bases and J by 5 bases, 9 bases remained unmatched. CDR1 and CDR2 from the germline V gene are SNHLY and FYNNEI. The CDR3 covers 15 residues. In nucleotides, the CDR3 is TGTGCCAGCAACCACGGACTAGCGGGACTGAACGAGCAGTACTTC. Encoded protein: CASNHGLAGLNEQYF.

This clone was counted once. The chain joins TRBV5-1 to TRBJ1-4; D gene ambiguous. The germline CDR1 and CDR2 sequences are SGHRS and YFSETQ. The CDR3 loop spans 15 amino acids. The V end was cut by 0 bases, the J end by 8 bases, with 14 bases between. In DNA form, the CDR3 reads TGCGCCAGCAGCTTGGGGGTCAGTCAACAGGAAAAACTGTTTTTT. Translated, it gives CASSLGVSQQEKLFF. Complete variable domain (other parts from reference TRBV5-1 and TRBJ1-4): KAGVTQTPRYLIKTRGQQVTLSCSPISGHRSVSWYQQTPGQGLQFLFEYFSETQRNKGNFPGRFSGRQFSNSRSEMNVSTLELGDSALYLCASSLGVSQQEKLFFGSGTQLSVL.

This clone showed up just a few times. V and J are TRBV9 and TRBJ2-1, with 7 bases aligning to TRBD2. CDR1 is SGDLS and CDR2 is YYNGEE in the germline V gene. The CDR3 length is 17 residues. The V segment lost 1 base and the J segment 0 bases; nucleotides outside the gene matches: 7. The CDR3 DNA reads TGTGCCAGCAGCGTATACGGGAGGCCGAGCTCCTACAATGAGCAGTTCTTC. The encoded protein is CASSVYGRPSSYNEQFF.

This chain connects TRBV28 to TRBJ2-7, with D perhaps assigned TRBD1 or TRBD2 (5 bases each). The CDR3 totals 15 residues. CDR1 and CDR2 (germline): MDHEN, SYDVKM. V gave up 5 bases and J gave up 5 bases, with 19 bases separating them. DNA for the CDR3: TGTGCCAGCAGTGCTGGTGGGGGTAAATCTCACGAGCAGTACTTC. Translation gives CASSAGGGKSHEQYF. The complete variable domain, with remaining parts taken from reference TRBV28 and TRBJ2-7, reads DVKVTQSSRYLVKRTGEKVFLECVQDMDHENMFWYRQDPGLGLRLIYFSYDVKMKEKGDIPEGYSVSREKKERFSLILESASTNQTSMYLCASSAGGGKSHEQYFGPGTRLTVT.

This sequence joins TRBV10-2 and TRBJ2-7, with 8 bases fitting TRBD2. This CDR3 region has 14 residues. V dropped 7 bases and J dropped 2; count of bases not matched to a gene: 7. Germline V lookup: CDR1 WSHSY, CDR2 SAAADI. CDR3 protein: CASISTSGAYEQYF. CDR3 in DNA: TGCGCCAGCATTAGCACTAGCGGCGCCTACGAGCAGTACTTC.

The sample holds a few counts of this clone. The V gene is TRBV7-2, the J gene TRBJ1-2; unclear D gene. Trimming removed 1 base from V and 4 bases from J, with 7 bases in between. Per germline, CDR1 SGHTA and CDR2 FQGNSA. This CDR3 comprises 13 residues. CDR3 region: CASSLEGTYGYTF. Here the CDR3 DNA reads TGTGCCAGCAGCTTAGAGGGTACCTATGGCTACACCTTC.

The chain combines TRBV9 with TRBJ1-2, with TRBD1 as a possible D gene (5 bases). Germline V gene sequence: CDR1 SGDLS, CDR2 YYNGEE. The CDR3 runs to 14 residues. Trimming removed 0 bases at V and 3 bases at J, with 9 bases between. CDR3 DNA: TGTGCCAGCAGCGTAGCAGGGCGGGACTATGGCTACACCTTC. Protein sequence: CASSVAGRDYGYTF. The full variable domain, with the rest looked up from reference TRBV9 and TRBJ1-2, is DSGVTQTPKHLITATGQRVTLRCSPRSGDLSVYWYQQSLDQGLQFLIQYYNGEERAKGNILERFSAQQFPDLHSELNLSSLELGDSALYFCASSVAGRDYGYTFGSGTRLTVV.

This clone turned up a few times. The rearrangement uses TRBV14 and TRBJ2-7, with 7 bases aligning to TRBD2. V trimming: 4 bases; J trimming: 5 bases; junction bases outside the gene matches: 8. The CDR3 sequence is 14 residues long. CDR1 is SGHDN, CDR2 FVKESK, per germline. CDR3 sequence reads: CASSPGAGVHEQYF. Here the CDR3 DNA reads TGTGCCAGCAGCCCCGGGGCGGGGGTCCACGAGCAGTACTTC.

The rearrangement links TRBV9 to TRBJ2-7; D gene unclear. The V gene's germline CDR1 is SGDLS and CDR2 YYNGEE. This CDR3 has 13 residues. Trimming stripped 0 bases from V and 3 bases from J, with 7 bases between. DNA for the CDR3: TGTGCCAGCAGCGTAGCTACTAACTACGAGCAGTACTTC. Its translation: CASSVATNYEQYF. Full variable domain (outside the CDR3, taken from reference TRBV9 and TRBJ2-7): DSGVTQTPKHLITATGQRVTLRCSPRSGDLSVYWYQQSLDQGLQFLIQYYNGEERAKGNILERFSAQQFPDLHSELNLSSLELGDSALYFCASSVATNYEQYFGPGTRLTVT.

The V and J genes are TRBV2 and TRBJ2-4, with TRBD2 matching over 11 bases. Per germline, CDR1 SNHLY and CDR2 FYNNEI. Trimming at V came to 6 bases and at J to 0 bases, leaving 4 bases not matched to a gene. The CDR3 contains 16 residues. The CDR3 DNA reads TGTGCCAGCAGCCTTGGACTAGCGGGAGCCAAAAACATTCAGTACTTC. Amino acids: CASSLGLAGAKNIQYF. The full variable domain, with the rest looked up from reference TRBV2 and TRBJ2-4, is EPEVTQTPSHQVTQMGQEVILRCVPISNHLYFYWYRQILGQKVEFLVSFYNNEISEKSEIFDDQFSVERPDGSNFTLKIRSTKLEDSAMYFCASSLGLAGAKNIQYFGAGTRLSVL.

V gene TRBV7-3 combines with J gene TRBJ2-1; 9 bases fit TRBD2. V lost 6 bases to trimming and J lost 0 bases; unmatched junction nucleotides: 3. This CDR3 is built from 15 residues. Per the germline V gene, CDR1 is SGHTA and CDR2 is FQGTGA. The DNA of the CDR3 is TGTGCCAGCAGTGCTAGCGGGACCTCCTACAATGAGCAGTTCTTC. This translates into CASSASGTSYNEQFF.

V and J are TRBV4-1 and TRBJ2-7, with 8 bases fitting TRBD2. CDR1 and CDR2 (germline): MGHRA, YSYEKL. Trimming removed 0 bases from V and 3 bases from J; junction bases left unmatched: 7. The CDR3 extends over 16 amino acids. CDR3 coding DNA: TGCGCCAGCAGCCAAGATAGGCGGGAGGCTTACTACGAGCAGTACTTC. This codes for CASSQDRREAYYEQYF.